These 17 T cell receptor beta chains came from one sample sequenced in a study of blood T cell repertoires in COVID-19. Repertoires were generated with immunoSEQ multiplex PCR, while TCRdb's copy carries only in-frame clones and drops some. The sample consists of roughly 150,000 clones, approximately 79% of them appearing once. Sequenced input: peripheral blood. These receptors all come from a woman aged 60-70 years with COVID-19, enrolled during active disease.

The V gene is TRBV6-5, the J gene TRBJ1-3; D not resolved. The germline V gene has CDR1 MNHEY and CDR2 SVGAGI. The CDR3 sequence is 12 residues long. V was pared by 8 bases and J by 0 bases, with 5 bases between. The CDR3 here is CASHSSGNTIYF. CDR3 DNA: TGTGCCAGCCACTCCTCTGGAAACACCATATATTTT.

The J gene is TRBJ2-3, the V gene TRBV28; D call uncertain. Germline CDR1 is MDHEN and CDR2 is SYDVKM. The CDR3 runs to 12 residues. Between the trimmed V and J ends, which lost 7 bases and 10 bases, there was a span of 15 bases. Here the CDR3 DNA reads TGTGCCAGCATGCAGGTCCCCACCCCGCAGTATTTT. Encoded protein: CASMQVPTPQYF.

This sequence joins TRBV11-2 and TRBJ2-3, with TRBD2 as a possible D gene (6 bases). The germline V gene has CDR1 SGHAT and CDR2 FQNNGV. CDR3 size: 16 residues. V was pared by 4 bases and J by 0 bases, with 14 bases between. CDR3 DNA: TGTGCCAGCAGCTCACTACTAGCCTCCAGCACAGATACGCAGTATTTT. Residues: CASSSLLASSTDTQYF.

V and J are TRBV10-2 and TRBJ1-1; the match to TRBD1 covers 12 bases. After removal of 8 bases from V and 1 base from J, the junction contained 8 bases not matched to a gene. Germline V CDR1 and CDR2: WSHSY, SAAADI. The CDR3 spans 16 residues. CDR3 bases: TGCGCCAGCTGCGAGGGACAGGGGGCAGGGAACACTGAAGCTTTCTTT. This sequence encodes CASCEGQGAGNTEAFF.

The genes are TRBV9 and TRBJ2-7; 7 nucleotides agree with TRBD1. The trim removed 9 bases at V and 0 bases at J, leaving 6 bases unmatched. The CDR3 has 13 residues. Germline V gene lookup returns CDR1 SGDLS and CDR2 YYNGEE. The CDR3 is CANYRQGSYEQYV. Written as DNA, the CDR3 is TGTGCCAACTATCGACAGGGCTCCTACGAGCAGTACGTC.

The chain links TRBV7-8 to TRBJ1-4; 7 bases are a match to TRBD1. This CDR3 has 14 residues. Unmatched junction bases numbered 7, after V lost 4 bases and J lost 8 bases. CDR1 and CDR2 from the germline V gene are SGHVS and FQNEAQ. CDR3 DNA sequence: TGTGCCAGCAGCTACAGGGGAGGTTGGGAAAAACTGTTTTTT. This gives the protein CASSYRGGWEKLFF.

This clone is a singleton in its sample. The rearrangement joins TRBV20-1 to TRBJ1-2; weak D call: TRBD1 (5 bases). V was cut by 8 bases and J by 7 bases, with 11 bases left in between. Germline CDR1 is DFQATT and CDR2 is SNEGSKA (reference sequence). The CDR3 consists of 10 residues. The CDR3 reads CSTTGSGYTF. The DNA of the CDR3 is TGCAGTACTACAGGCTCTGGCTACACCTTC.

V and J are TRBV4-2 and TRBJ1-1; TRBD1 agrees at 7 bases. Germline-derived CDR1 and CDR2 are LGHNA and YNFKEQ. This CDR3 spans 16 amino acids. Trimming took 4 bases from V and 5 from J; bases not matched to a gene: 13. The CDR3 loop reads CASSRSHPGQRTEAFF. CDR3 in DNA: TGTGCCAGCAGCCGAAGCCATCCGGGACAGAGAACTGAAGCTTTCTTT.

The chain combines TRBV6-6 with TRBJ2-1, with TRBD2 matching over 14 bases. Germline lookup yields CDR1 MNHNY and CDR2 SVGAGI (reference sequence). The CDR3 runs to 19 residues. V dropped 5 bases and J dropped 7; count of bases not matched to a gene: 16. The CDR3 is CASSPGTSGSSLRRNEQFF. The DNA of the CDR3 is TGTGCCAGCAGTCCTGGGACTAGCGGGAGTTCCTTGAGGAGGAATGAGCAGTTCTTC.

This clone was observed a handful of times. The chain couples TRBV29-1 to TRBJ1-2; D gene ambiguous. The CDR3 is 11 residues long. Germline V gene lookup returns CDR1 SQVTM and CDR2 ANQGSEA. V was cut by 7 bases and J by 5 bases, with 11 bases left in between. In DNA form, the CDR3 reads TGCAGCGCAACTATCGGGTATGGCTACACCTTC. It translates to CSATIGYGYTF. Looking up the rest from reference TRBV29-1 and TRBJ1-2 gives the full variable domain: SAVISQKPSRDICQRGTSLTIQCQVDSQVTMMFWYRQQPGQSLTLIATANQGSEATYESGFVIDKFPISRPNLTFSTLTVSNMSPEDSSIYLCSATIGYGYTFGSGTRLTVV.

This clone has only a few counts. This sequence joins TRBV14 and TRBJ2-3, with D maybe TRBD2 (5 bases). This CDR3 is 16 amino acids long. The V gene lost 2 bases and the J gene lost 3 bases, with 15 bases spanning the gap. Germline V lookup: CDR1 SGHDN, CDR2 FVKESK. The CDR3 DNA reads TGTGCCAGCAGCCAATGGTCGGGTTCGGGGACAGATACGCAGTATTTT. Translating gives CASSQWSGSGTDTQYF.

For the CDR3, the DNA is TGTGCCAGCAGCCTCGCCGAGACAGCCCTAGCTGAAGCTTTCTTT. Its protein is CASSLAETALAEAFF. This rearrangement joins TRBV7-9 to TRBJ1-1; a possible D gene is TRBD1 (5 bases). Germline V lookup: CDR1 SEHNR, CDR2 FQNEAQ (reference sequence). This CDR3 has 15 residues. With 5 bases removed from V and 6 bases from J, the gap between germline ends came to 19 bases.

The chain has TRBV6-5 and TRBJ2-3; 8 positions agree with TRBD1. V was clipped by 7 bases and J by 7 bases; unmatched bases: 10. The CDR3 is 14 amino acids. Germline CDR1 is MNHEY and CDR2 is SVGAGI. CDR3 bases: TGTGCCAGCATCCCCCCGCAGGGGGCCAATACGCAGTATTTT. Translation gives CASIPPQGANTQYF.

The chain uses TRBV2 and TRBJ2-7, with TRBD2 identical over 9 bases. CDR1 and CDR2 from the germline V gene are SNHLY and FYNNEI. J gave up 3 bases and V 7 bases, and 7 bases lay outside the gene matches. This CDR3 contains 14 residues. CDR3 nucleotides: TGTGCCAGCACAGGAGCGGGAGGCCACTACGAGCAGTACTTC. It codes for CASTGAGGHYEQYF.

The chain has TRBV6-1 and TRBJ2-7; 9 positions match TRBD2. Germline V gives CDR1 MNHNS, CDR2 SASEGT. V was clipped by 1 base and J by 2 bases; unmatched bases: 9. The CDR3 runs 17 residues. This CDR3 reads CASSEVHTSGSTYEQYF. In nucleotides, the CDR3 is TGTGCCAGCAGTGAAGTACATACTAGCGGGTCGACCTACGAGCAGTACTTC.

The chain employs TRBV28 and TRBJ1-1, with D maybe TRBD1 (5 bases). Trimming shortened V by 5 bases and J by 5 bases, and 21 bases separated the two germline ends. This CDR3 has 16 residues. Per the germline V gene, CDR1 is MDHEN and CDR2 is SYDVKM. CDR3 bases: TGTGCCAGCAGTACTATCTTGGCGGGGGTGAGGACTGAAGCTTTCTTT. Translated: CASSTILAGVRTEAFF.

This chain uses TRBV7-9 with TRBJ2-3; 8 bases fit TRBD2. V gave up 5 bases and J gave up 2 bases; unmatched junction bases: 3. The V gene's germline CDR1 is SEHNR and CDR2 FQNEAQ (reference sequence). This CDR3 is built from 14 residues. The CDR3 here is CASSRSGNTDTQYF. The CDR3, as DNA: TGTGCCAGCAGCCGTAGCGGGAACACAGATACGCAGTATTTT.